This TCR beta chain was sequenced in a study of OX40 agonist ivuxolimab in advanced cancers. Study details: Every patient in dose escalation had hepatocellular carcinoma, melanoma, renal cell or head and neck cancer. General observations from the study: Both CD4+ and CD8+ T cell populations in blood had undergone clonal expansion by week 6 at 0.1 to 3.0 mg/kg.

Here immunoSEQ multiplex PCR was the method, and the copy in TCRdb shows in-frame clones only, minus some. This sample has approximately 50,000 clones; around 87% occur once, and the top ten carry about 13%. Concerning this clone itself: What it recognizes is unknown.

The CDR3 totals 16 residues. Trimming at V came to 3 bases and at J to 8 bases, leaving 14 bases not matched to a gene. Germline loops: CDR1 SGDLS, CDR2 YYNGEE. Sequenced material: CD4+ or CD8+ T cells sorted from blood, taken in a trial of the OX40 agonist ivuxolimab. This receptor was taken from an adult with an advanced solid tumor such as melanoma, head and neck, liver or kidney cancer. The genes are TRBV9 and TRBJ2-3, with 8 bases fitting TRBD2. CDR3 residues: CASSAGTWSGSATQYF. CDR3 in DNA: TGTGCCAGCAGCGCGGGGACATGGAGCGGGAGTGCTACGCAGTATTTT.